What follows is one TCR beta chain and its context. No antigen is known for it. This entry comes from a study of identical twins. TCRdb independently ran MiXCR on the 5' RACE reads; one entry per CDR3 protein. The sample has fewer than 250,000 distinct CDR3 sequences, about a tenth seen once; the top ten hold around 5%. This CDR3 is built from 15 residues. The ends were cut back, 2 bases at V and 2 bases at J, with 13 bases in the middle. In germline, CDR1 is MNHEY, CDR2 SMNVEV (reference sequence). Findings of the study overall: Not following the same donors, the study drew its conclusions from cross-sectional statistical analysis. Models underestimated how often monozygotic twins shared out-of-frame TCR alpha. The more abundant beta clonotypes in cord blood had fewer insertions, and memory repertoires did not show this.

Healthy Caucasian donors formed the entire cohort. The rearrangement joins TRBV27 to TRBJ2-7; tentative D call: TRBD2 (6 bases). This TCR was sampled from a young woman in good health. The sequenced sample consisted of memory (CD45RO+) T cells sorted from blood. The CDR3 is CASSLRGTGAYEQYF. The CDR3 nucleotides read TGTGCCAGCAGTTTAAGAGGGACGGGGGCCTACGAGCAGTACTTC.